This T cell receptor (beta chain) was captured in a study of T cell responses to AZD1222 COVID-19 vaccine. Comments on this clone: Its cognate antigen is unknown.

The table came from immunoSEQ multiplex PCR; TCRdb's copy has only in-frame clones and leaves some out. The sample shows fewer than 250,000 clones, 93% of them seen only once. The study, taken as a whole, reports: A reported finding is that nearly half of spike-specific TCRs target unmutated variant regions. Recipients of two AZD1222 doses showed rising Spike-specific TCR breadth and depth. It was only a handful of AZD1222 recipients who were seropositive at baseline. Mapped onto spike, vaccine-associated CD4 TCRs spanned it and were dominant at 160-218 and 743-854.

V was cut by 6 bases and J by 1 base, with 12 bases left in between. The CDR3 spans 14 residues. Looked up from germline, CDR1 is MNHEY and CDR2 is SVGEGT. This receptor was obtained from an adult in good health. The source was peripheral blood, collected on day 0 of MenACWY control vaccination. This chain connects TRBV6-2 or TRBV6-3 to TRBJ1-1; D gene ambiguous. The CDR3 DNA sequence: TGTGCCAGCAGCCCCAGCCGTCAGAACACTGAAGCTTTCTTT. As protein: CASSPSRQNTEAFF.